The 4 T cell receptor beta chains below all came from one sample that was sequenced in a study of early T cells in non-severe SARS-CoV-2 infection. One entry per CDR3 protein results from TCRdb running MiXCR on the 5' RACE reads. The repertoire holds about 100,000 distinct CDR3 sequences, with around 13% as singletons. Sequencing was performed on whole blood. The source of these receptors is an adult who was a healthcare worker with PCR-confirmed SARS-CoV-2 infection or an uninfected control (not recorded which).

As concerns this clonotype: This may be a read error: a much more frequent sequence differs by one nucleotide. It is unclear where the CDR3 begins or ends on the DNA, so no DNA is shown, and the CDR3 is as TCRdb lists it. The V and J genes are TRBV12-3 or TRBV12-4 and TRBJ1-2; the table's TRBD1 call for D was not verified on the DNA. The CDR3 numbers 13 amino acids, ends counted. CDR3 region: CATRGTGSYGCTF.

This clonotype was observed at least ten times. J is TRBJ2-2 and V is TRBV11-2, with a tentative D call TRBD1 (6 bases). CDR3 size: 16 residues. V lost 8 bases to trimming and J lost 6 bases, with 22 bases between them. Looked up from germline, CDR1 is SGHAT and CDR2 is FQNNGV. The CDR3 loop is CASGSRHQGSPGELFF. The CDR3 nucleotides read TGTGCCAGCGGCTCCAGGCATCAGGGGTCCCCCGGGGAGCTGTTTTTT.

The chain employs TRBV11-2 and TRBJ2-4; possible D gene TRBD2, 5 bases. Germline V gene data show CDR1 as SGHAT and CDR2 as FQNNGV. This CDR3 contains 13 residues. Trimming took 3 bases from V and 8 from J, leaving 11 bases between them. DNA of the CDR3: TGTGCCAGCAGCTTTGCGGGTGGGGACATTCAGTACTTC. It specifies CASSFAGGDIQYF.

This clonotype was observed at least ten times. CDR3 nucleotide sequence: TGTGCCAGCAGCGGACAGGGGTTAGATACGCAGTATTTT. It encodes CASSGQGLDTQYF. The J gene is TRBJ2-3, the V gene TRBV28; TRBD1 agrees at 9 bases. Germline lookup yields CDR1 MDHEN and CDR2 SYDVKM. V lost 6 bases to trimming and J lost 5 bases; unmatched junction nucleotides: 3. The length of the CDR3 is 13 residues. The variable domain in full, completed from reference TRBV28 and TRBJ2-3, reads DVKVTQSSRYLVKRTGEKVFLECVQDMDHENMFWYRQDPGLGLRLIYFSYDVKMKEKGDIPEGYSVSREKKERFSLILESASTNQTSMYLCASSGQGLDTQYFGPGTRLTVL.